These T cell receptor beta chains were read from a single sample in a study of cytomegalovirus exposure and HLA in healthy donors. Assay used: immunoSEQ multiplex PCR; TCRdb lists only in-frame clones, some missing. The sample comprises 95,000 to 150,000 clones, approximately 70% of which are singletons, and roughly 1.4% rests with the top ten. Source material: PBMCs. All receptors come from a man aged 18 to 35 in good health and CMV-seronegative. CDR3s include the opening cysteine and the closing phenylalanine or tryptophan. D genes are given only for firm matches. Size is stated for part of the rows, as once, few or many counts, or as a class when the clone is expanded.

d_gene	abundance	v_gene	len	j_gene	CDR3nt	CDR3aa
TRBD1	-	TRBV5-1	15	TRBJ2-7	TGCGCCAGCAGGGGTGGACAGGGTGTATTCCACGAGCAGTACTTC	CASRGGQGVFHEQYF
TRBD1	-	TRBV5-4	14	TRBJ2-7	TGTGCCAGCAGCTTGGGTACAGGGGGCGTCGAGCAGTACTTC	CASSLGTGGVEQYF
TRBD1	once	TRBV7-8	16	TRBJ2-7	TGTGCCAGCAGTTCGGTAGTGGGGACAGGGGGGATTGTGCAGTACTTC	CASSSVVGTGGIVQYF
-	-	TRBV21-1	17	TRBJ1-3	TGTGCCAGCAGCTCGTCGAACAAACAGGGTGACGGAAACACCATATATTTT	CASSSSNKQGDGNTIYF
-	few	TRBV7-9	16	TRBJ1-1	TGTGCCAGCAGCTTTCCAGTCGGTGGGCGCAGTACTGAAGCTTTCTTT	CASSFPVGGRSTEAFF
-	few	TRBV6-5	12	TRBJ1-1	TGTGCCAGCAGCTCGGGACAAAGAGAAGCTTTCTTT	CASSSGQREAFF
-	-	TRBV7-6	12	TRBJ1-2	TGTGCCAGCAGCGACAGTCTGGGTGGCTACACCTTC	CASSDSLGGYTF
-	once	TRBV4-2	14	TRBJ2-1	TGTGCCAGCAGCCTAAGACTATTATACAATGAGCAGTTCTTC	CASSLRLLYNEQFF
-	once	TRBV7-9	14	TRBJ2-1	TGTGCCAGCAGCTTAGGGACAGCCACTCTTTCGCAGTTCTTC	CASSLGTATLSQFF
TRBD1	-	TRBV23-1	14	TRBJ2-7	TGCGCCAGCGCCCCGGGACAGTCCTCCTACGAGCAGTACTTC	CASAPGQSSYEQYF